This TCR beta chain came from a study of Graves' ophthalmopathy and Graves' hyperthyroidism. CDR3 length: 14 residues. Germline CDR1 reads GTSNPN; CDR2 reads SVGIG (reference sequence). Trimming pared 3 bases from V and 0 bases from J, leaving 12 bases between. Thyroid ultrasound, orbital computed tomography, TRAb, serum thyroxine and clinical symptoms formed the basis of diagnosis. Amplified material comprised TCR beta CDR3 regions derived from RNA transcripts. RT-PCR in the first round used HTBI primers; a second-round multiplex PCR followed. Via MiXCR, TCRdb re-called the multiplex PCR reads, giving one row per CDR3 protein. The table has around 670,000 distinct CDR3 sequences, roughly 40% seen once. Study-wide findings and caveats: For separating ophthalmopathy from stable hyperthyroidism, a 13-signature model gave approximately 90% sensitivity and around 80% specificity. In blood, most expanded thyroid clonotypes above 0.001 frequency were also detected.

Worth noting for this clonotype: The target antigen is unknown.

The V gene is TRBV30, the J gene TRBJ2-7; no clear D. Sequencing was performed on peripheral blood. The clonotype originates from an adult man with Graves' ophthalmopathy. The CDR3 nucleotides are TGTGCCTGGAGGGCTGGTCTTGCCTCCTACGAGCAGTACTTC. Its translation is CAWRAGLASYEQYF.